This T cell receptor (beta chain) was observed in a study of radiation and T cells in renal cell carcinoma. Study outcomes and limitations: Dominant CDR3 motifs were more common in irradiated tumors than controls. Irradiated tumors had higher TCR clonality than control tumors.

The sample holds a few counts of this clone. What it binds is unknown. Treatment described: 15 Gy SBRT to primary tumor, nephrectomy 4 weeks later. Clones were read by immunoSEQ multiplex PCR, and TCRdb kept only the in-frame ones, dropping some. The sample yields around 4,000 clones, about two thirds seen once. The starting material was tumor tissue, obtained from a patient whose treatment included radiotherapy and nephrectomy. The TCR originated in a woman between 55 and 75 years old with renal cell carcinoma.

The CDR3 DNA is TGCGCCAGCAGCCGACAGGGAACGAATGAAGCTTTCTTT. Its protein is CASSRQGTNEAFF. The chain carries TRBV5-1 and TRBJ1-1, with TRBD1 identical over 7 bases. The length of the CDR3 is 13 residues. The V gene end was trimmed by 4 bases and the J gene end by 7 bases; junction bases not matched to a gene: 7. Germline V CDR1 and CDR2: SGHRS, YFSETQ.